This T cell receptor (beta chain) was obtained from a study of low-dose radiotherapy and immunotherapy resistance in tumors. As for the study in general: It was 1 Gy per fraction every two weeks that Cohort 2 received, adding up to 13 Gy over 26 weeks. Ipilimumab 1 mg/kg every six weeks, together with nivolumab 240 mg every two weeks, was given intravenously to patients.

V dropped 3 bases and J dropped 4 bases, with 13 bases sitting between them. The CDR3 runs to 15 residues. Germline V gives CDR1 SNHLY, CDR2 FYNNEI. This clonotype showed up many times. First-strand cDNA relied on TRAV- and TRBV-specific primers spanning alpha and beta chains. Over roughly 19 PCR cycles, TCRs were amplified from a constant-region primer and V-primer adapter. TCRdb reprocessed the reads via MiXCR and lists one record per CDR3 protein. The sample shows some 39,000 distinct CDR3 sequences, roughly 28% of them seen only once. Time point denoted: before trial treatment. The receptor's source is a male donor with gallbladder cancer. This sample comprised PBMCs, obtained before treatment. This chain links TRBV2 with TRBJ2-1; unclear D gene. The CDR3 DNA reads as TGTGCCAGCAGTGAGGGTGGGATCGTGTACAATGAGCAGTTCTTC. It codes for CASSEGGIVYNEQFF.